This T cell receptor (beta chain) was sequenced in a study of blood T cell repertoires in COVID-19. Produced via immunoSEQ multiplex PCR; TCRdb's table is partial and in-frame only. The table shows about 180,000 clones, with around 83% occurring only once. Participants reported their clinical history, and cohort assignment relied on those reports. Recovered status in Cohort 3 required two negative PCRs, clearance, or symptom resolution. Germline V gives CDR1 LGHDT, CDR2 YNNKEL (reference sequence). With 4 bases removed from V and 7 bases from J, the gap between germline ends came to 24 bases. The CDR3 extends over 17 amino acids.

Specimen: PBMCs or T cells enriched from blood (not recorded which). The chain recombines TRBV3-1 (or the pseudogene TRBV3-2) with TRBJ2-3, with D perhaps matching TRBD1 (6 bases). The TCR comes from a middle-aged man who had recovered from COVID-19. The CDR3: CASSLVKNRRGVNTQYF. CDR3 nucleotide sequence: TGTGCCAGCAGCCTGGTCAAGAATCGCAGGGGTGTTAATACGCAGTATTTT.